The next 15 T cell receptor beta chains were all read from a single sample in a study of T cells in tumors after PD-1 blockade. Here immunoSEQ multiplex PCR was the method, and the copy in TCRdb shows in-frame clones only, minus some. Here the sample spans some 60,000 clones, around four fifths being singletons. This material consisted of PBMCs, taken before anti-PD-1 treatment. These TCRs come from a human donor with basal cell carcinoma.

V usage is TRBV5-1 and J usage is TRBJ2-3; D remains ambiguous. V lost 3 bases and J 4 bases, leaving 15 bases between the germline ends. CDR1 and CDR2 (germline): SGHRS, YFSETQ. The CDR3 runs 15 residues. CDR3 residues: CASSWADNRADTQYF. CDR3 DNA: TGCGCCAGCAGCTGGGCCGACAACCGGGCAGATACGCAGTATTTT.

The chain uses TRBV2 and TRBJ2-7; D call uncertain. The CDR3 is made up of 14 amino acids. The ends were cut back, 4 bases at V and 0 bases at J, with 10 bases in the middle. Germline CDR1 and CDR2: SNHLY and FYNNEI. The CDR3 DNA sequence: TGTGCCAGCAGTGTAAGTGGAAACTCCTACGAGCAGTACTTC. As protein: CASSVSGNSYEQYF.

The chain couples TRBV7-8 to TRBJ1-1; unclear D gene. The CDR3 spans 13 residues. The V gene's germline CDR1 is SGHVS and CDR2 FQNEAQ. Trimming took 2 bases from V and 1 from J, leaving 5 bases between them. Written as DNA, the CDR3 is TGTGCCAGCAGCTTAACACCGAACACTGAAGCTTTCTTT. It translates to CASSLTPNTEAFF.

For the CDR3, the DNA is TGTGCCAGCAGCCAAGACCTACTAAACAATGAGCAGTTCTTC. It codes for CASSQDLLNNEQFF. The V gene is TRBV3-1 (or the pseudogene TRBV3-2), the J gene TRBJ2-1; D remains ambiguous. CDR1 and CDR2 (germline): LGHDT, YNNKEL (reference sequence). The CDR3 totals 14 residues. V lost 0 bases to trimming and J lost 5 bases, with 8 bases between them.

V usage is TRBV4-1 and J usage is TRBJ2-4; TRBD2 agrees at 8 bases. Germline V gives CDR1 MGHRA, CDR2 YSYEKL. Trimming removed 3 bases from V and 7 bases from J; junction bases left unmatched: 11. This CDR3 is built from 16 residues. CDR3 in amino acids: CASSHSGGPSGNIQYF. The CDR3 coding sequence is TGCGCCAGCAGCCACAGCGGGGGTCCTAGTGGTAACATTCAGTACTTC.

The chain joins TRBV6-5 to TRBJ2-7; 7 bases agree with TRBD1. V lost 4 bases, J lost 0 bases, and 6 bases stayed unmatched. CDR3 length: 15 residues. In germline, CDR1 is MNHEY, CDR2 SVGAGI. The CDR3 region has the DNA TGTGCCAGCAGTTTCTCAGGGGGTACCTCCTACGAGCAGTACTTC. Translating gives CASSFSGGTSYEQYF.

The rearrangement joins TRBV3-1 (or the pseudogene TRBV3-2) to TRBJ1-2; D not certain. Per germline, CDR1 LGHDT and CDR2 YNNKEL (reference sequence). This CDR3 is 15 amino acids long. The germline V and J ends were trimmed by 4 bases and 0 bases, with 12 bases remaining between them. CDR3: CASSPMWAANYGYTF. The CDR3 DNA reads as TGTGCCAGCAGCCCCATGTGGGCCGCTAACTATGGCTACACCTTC.

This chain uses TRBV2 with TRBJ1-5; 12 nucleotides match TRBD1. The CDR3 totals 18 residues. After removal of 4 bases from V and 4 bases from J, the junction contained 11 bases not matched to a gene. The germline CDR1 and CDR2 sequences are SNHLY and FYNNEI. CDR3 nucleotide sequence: TGTGCCAGCAGTGTCCCGGGACAGGGGGCGCCTGGAAATCAGCCCCAGCATTTT. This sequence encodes CASSVPGQGAPGNQPQHF. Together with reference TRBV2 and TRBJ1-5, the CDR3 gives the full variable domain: EPEVTQTPSHQVTQMGQEVILRCVPISNHLYFYWYRQILGQKVEFLVSFYNNEISEKSEIFDDQFSVERPDGSNFTLKIRSTKLEDSAMYFCASSVPGQGAPGNQPQHFGDGTRLSIL.

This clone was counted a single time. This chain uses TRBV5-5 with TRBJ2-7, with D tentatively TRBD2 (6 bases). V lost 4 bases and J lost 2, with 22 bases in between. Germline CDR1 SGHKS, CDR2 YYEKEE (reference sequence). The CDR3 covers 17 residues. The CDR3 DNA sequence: TGTGCCAGCAGCCCGGACCTTGGGGGGTCGACGGCCTACGAGCAGTACTTC. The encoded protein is CASSPDLGGSTAYEQYF.

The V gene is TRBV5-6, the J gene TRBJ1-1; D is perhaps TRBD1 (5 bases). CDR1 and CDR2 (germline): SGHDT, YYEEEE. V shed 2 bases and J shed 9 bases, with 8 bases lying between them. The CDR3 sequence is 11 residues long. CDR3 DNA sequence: TGTGCCAGCAGCTTAAGACAGAAAGCTTTCTTT. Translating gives CASSLRQKAFF.

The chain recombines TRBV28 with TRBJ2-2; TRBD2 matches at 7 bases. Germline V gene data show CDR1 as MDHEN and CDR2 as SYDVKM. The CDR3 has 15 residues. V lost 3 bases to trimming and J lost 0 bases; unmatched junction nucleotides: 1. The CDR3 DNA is TGTGCCAGCAGTTTCGGGGGGTCGAACACCGGGGAGCTGTTTTTT. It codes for CASSFGGSNTGELFF.

This CDR3 is CASSLARGNSPLHF. The CDR3, as DNA: TGTGCCAGCAGCTTAGCACGGGGTAATTCACCCCTCCACTTT. V usage is TRBV11-1 and J usage is TRBJ1-6; D call uncertain. Trimming took 0 bases from V and 6 from J, leaving 6 bases between them. This CDR3 has 14 residues. CDR1 and CDR2 (germline): SGHAT, FQDESV (reference sequence).

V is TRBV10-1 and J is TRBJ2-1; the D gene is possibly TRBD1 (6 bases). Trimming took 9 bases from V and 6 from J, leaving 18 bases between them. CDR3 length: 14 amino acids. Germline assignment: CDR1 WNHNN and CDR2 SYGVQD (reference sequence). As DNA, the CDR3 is TGCGCCAGTTCCAGGACAGTCGGTTCCAATGAGCAGTTCTTC. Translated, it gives CASSRTVGSNEQFF.

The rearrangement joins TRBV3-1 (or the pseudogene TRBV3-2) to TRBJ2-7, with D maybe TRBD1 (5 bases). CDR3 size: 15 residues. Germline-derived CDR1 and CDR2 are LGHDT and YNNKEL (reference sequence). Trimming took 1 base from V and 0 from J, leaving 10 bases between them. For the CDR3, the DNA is TGTGCCAGCAGCCAAGGGGGCAGAGCCTCCTACGAGCAGTACTTC. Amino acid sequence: CASSQGGRASYEQYF.

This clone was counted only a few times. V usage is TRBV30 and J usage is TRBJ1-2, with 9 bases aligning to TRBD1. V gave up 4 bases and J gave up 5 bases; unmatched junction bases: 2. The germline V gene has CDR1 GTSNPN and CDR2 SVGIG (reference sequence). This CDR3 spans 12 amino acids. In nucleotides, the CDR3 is TGTGCCTGGACAGGGACAGGGTATGGCTACACCTTC. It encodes CAWTGTGYGYTF. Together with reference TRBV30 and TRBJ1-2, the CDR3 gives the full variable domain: SQTIHQWPATLVQPVGSPLSLECTVEGTSNPNLYWYRQAAGRGLQLLFYSVGIGQISSEVPQNLSASRPQDRQFILSSKKLLLSDSGFYLCAWTGTGYGYTFGSGTRLTVV.